The clone carrying this TCR beta chain was seen a handful of times. Its antigen is currently unknown. A second roughly 7 to 12 cycle PCR used barcoded and J-beta primers. The authors tagged each cDNA molecule using a template-switch adaptor with 12 random nucleotides. A single record per CDR3 protein comes from TCRdb applying MiXCR to the 5' RACE reads. This sample carries around 1,500,000 distinct CDR3 sequences, around 39% of them seen once, and the ten largest clones take 7.9%. Total RNA, at least 6 micrograms per sample, was extracted from PBMCs. The data were taken from a study of blood T cells in healthy people across ages. Overall study results and limits: Across the age range, TCR beta diversity per million T cells fell in a roughly linear way. Comparison with aged donors showed that long-lived donors had more naive CD4+ cells and higher diversity.

The V segment lost 2 bases and the J segment 2 bases; nucleotides outside the gene matches: 9. From germline, CDR1 is SGHDT and CDR2 YYEEEE. The CDR3 sequence is 16 residues long. Specimen: blood. The sequence was obtained from a woman younger than 30 in good health. The rearrangement uses TRBV5-6 and TRBJ2-5, with 7 bases lining up with TRBD1. This chain's CDR3 is CASSFGLMDRQETQYF. In nucleotides, the CDR3 is TGTGCCAGCAGCTTCGGACTGATGGACAGGCAAGAGACCCAGTACTTC.